These T cell receptor beta chains were read from a single sample in a study of type 1 regulatory T cells. TCRdb itself ran the reads through MiXCR, one entry per CDR3 protein. The sample carries under 85,000 distinct CDR3 sequences, approximately 47% recorded once. These receptors lack a known antigen. Specimen: cultured non-Tr1 T cells, either the whole culture or a sorted T cell fraction (not recorded which). All receptors derive from a human donor in good health. Each CDR3 is given with its conserved first and last residue.

CDR3 protein: CASSQEWTEHNSPLHF; V gene: TRBV4-3; J gene: TRBJ1-6
CDR3 protein: CASSPRGWETQYF; V gene: TRBV4-1; J gene: TRBJ2-5
CDR3 protein: CASSLRSTDTQYF; V gene: TRBV5-1; J gene: TRBJ2-3
CDR3 protein: CASNQDPGGTDTQYF; V gene: TRBV3-1; J gene: TRBJ2-3
CDR3 protein: CASSLGRVEEQYF; V gene: TRBV12-3/TRBV12-4; J gene: TRBJ2-7
CDR3 protein: CASSLREQFRAQYF; V gene: TRBV5-6; J gene: TRBJ2-5
CDR3 protein: CASSGDRLYEQYF; V gene: TRBV5-1; J gene: TRBJ2-7
CDR3 protein: CSARKNNEQFF; V gene: TRBV20-1; J gene: TRBJ2-1
CDR3 protein: CASAFIRDRVSGANVLTF; V gene: TRBV2; J gene: TRBJ2-6
CDR3 protein: CSAIWGYEQYF; V gene: TRBV20-1; J gene: TRBJ2-7
CDR3 protein: CASSGQGGLATGELFF; V gene: TRBV5-4; J gene: TRBJ2-2
CDR3 protein: CASSPSGGILPDGELFF; V gene: TRBV7-9; J gene: TRBJ2-2
CDR3 protein: CASTSGTVGREQYF; V gene: TRBV5-1; J gene: TRBJ2-7
CDR3 protein: CASSDLGKRGEQYF; V gene: TRBV5-1; J gene: TRBJ2-7
CDR3 protein: CASSPYDSHSGANVLTF; V gene: TRBV18; J gene: TRBJ2-6
CDR3 protein: CASSPQRGGQDNEQFF; V gene: TRBV7-9; J gene: TRBJ2-1
CDR3 protein: CSAIGGVPQETQYF; V gene: TRBV20-1; J gene: TRBJ2-5
CDR3 protein: CASSPPGDYEQYF; V gene: TRBV18; J gene: TRBJ2-7
CDR3 protein: CASSAGVLSTDTPYF; V gene: TRBV7-6; J gene: TRBJ2-3
CDR3 protein: CASSHTGVSYEQYF; V gene: TRBV3-1; J gene: TRBJ2-7
CDR3 protein: CASSQEETGYTEAFF; V gene: TRBV4-2; J gene: TRBJ1-1
CDR3 protein: CASSLAPQGYTF; V gene: TRBV7-9; J gene: TRBJ1-2
CDR3 protein: CASSPRQGMNTEAFF; V gene: TRBV7-2; J gene: TRBJ1-1
CDR3 protein: CSARATGTGLYEQYF; V gene: TRBV20-1; J gene: TRBJ2-7
CDR3 protein: CASSRTMDSNEKLFF; V gene: TRBV3-1; J gene: TRBJ1-4
CDR3 protein: CASSLRETEYEQYF; V gene: TRBV7-8; J gene: TRBJ2-7
CDR3 protein: CASSLPWGNSPLHF; V gene: TRBV5-1; J gene: TRBJ1-6
CDR3 protein: CASSPQGGLNYGYTF; V gene: TRBV7-3; J gene: TRBJ1-2
CDR3 protein: CSTTGAKNIQYF; V gene: TRBV20-1; J gene: TRBJ2-4
CDR3 protein: CASQFRGLGEAFF; V gene: TRBV2; J gene: TRBJ1-1
CDR3 protein: CASSLRGMALEQFF; V gene: TRBV7-2; J gene: TRBJ2-1
CDR3 protein: CASSFDTVLTYF; V gene: TRBV28; J gene: TRBJ2-7
CDR3 protein: CASSLAGTVYNEQFF; V gene: TRBV3-1; J gene: TRBJ2-1
CDR3 protein: CSASRGGLSSYEQYF; V gene: TRBV20-1; J gene: TRBJ2-7
CDR3 protein: CSVEGQLNTEAFF; V gene: TRBV29-1; J gene: TRBJ1-1
CDR3 protein: CASSRTGGDEQYF; V gene: TRBV27; J gene: TRBJ2-7
CDR3 protein: CASSYRGHYGYTF; V gene: TRBV6-2/TRBV6-3; J gene: TRBJ1-2
CDR3 protein: CSGGLGETQYF; V gene: TRBV29-1; J gene: TRBJ2-5
CDR3 protein: CASSGSGGASPEQFF; V gene: TRBV6-1; J gene: TRBJ2-1
CDR3 protein: CSVRRDVQETQYF; V gene: TRBV29-1; J gene: TRBJ2-5
CDR3 protein: CASSLAVGRYEETQYF; V gene: TRBV5-1; J gene: TRBJ2-5
CDR3 protein: CSVETPGSSYGYTF; V gene: TRBV29-1; J gene: TRBJ1-2
CDR3 protein: CASSPGAIQETQYF; V gene: TRBV9; J gene: TRBJ2-5
CDR3 protein: CASSLNTEGSYEQYF; V gene: TRBV5-1; J gene: TRBJ2-7
CDR3 protein: CASSSTGRGPHNEQFF; V gene: TRBV7-2; J gene: TRBJ2-1
CDR3 protein: CSGGGDSYEQYF; V gene: TRBV20-1; J gene: TRBJ2-7
CDR3 protein: CASSPITGSGANVLTF; V gene: TRBV18; J gene: TRBJ2-6
CDR3 protein: CASSIEGGGSHEQFF; V gene: TRBV19; J gene: TRBJ2-1
CDR3 protein: CASSFGTSTDTQYF; V gene: TRBV7-2; J gene: TRBJ2-3
CDR3 protein: CASSFWFSSRQSTEAFF; V gene: TRBV7-9; J gene: TRBJ1-1
CDR3 protein: CASSETSGWGTDTQYF; V gene: TRBV2; J gene: TRBJ2-3
CDR3 protein: CSARYPGLQGTQYF; V gene: TRBV20-1; J gene: TRBJ2-3
CDR3 protein: CASRMGWNTGELFF; V gene: TRBV12-3/TRBV12-4; J gene: TRBJ2-2
CDR3 protein: CASSSPRALNYGYTF; V gene: TRBV6-2/TRBV6-3; J gene: TRBJ1-2
CDR3 protein: CASSQARGTEAFF; V gene: TRBV3-1; J gene: TRBJ1-1
CDR3 protein: CASSRGRGQNSPLHF; V gene: TRBV19; J gene: TRBJ1-6
CDR3 protein: CASSVARSTNERLFF; V gene: TRBV9; J gene: TRBJ1-4
CDR3 protein: CAWCVWTSGGVTYEQYF; V gene: TRBV30; J gene: TRBJ2-7
CDR3 protein: CSARPTRDNSPLHF; V gene: TRBV20-1; J gene: TRBJ1-6
CDR3 protein: CSARDLRQGENTIYF; V gene: TRBV20-1; J gene: TRBJ1-3